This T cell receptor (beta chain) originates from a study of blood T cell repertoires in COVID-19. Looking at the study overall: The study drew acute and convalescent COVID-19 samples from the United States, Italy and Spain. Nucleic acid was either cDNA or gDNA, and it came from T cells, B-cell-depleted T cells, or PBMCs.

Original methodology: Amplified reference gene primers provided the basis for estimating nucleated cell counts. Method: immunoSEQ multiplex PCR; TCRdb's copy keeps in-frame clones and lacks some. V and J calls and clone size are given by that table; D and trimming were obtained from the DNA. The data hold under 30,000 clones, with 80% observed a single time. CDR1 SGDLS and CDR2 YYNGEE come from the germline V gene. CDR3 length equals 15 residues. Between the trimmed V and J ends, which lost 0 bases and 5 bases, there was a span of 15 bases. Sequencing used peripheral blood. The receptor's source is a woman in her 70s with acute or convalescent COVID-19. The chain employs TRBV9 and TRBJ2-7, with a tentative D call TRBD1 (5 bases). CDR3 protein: CASSVGSGYLDEQYF. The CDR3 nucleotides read TGTGCCAGCAGCGTAGGGTCAGGGTACTTGGACGAGCAGTACTTC.